What follows is one T cell receptor beta chain and its context. This entry is derived from a study of blood T cell repertoires in COVID-19. In the authors' methods: Amplification with reference gene primers provided the estimates of nucleated cell counts. Produced via immunoSEQ multiplex PCR; TCRdb's table is partial and in-frame only. Clonal size and the V and J genes are those of that table, whereas D and trimming came from the DNA. The sample carries approximately 440,000 clones, around 90% recorded once. This CDR3 comprises 15 residues. Per the germline V gene, CDR1 is SGHAT and CDR2 is FQNNGV. Trimming cost V 1 base and J 3 bases; bases outside gene matches: 6.

The receptor's source is a woman aged 18-35 years who had recovered from COVID-19. What was sequenced was PBMCs or T cells enriched from blood (not recorded which). This rearrangement joins TRBV11-2 to TRBJ2-7; 7 bases are shared with TRBD1. The CDR3 is CASSLVGTAFYEQYF. In DNA form, the CDR3 reads TGTGCCAGCAGCTTAGTAGGGACAGCCTTCTACGAGCAGTACTTC.